This T cell receptor (beta chain) was observed in a study of shared clonotypes between healthy human individuals. Study overall: Donors had three CD4 naive, three CD4 memory, two CD8 naive and one CD8 memory plate apiece.

This clone has just one count. The method was immunoSEQ multiplex PCR; TCRdb's version includes in-frame clones alone and lacks a portion of them. The sample has some 2,100,000 clones, almost 96% seen once; the top ten hold approximately 0.13%. Germline CDR1 is GTSNPN and CDR2 is SVGIG (reference sequence). The CDR3 totals 14 residues. Trimming took 0 bases from V and 10 from J, leaving 13 bases between them. This chain links TRBV30 with TRBJ1-6; D ambiguous. The TCR originated in a man in his late teens or twenties in good health. Sequencing was carried out using naive CD4+ T cells sorted from blood. Indicated subset: CD45RA+ positively selected. CDR3 sequence (DNA): TGTGCCTGGAGTGTAGATGGCGGGAGGTCACCCCTCCACTTT. Its translation is CAWSVDGGRSPLHF. Variable domain in full (rest from reference TRBV30 and TRBJ1-6): SQTIHQWPATLVQPVGSPLSLECTVEGTSNPNLYWYRQAAGRGLQLLFYSVGIGQISSEVPQNLSASRPQDRQFILSSKKLLLSDSGFYLCAWSVDGGRSPLHFGNGTRLTVT.